This entry lists 12 T cell receptor beta chains sequenced from one sample in a study of cytomegalovirus exposure and HLA in healthy donors. Primers for the PCR totalled 60 Vbeta and 13 Jbeta. Generated by immunoSEQ multiplex PCR, the TCRdb table keeps only in-frame clones and is missing some. Of 200,000 to 300,000 clones in the sample, 78% were seen once. The specimen was PBMCs. The receptor source for this set is a boy under 18 in good health and CMV-seronegative.

This clone was found a few times. The J gene is TRBJ1-5, the V gene TRBV27; D unclear. V lost 8 bases to trimming and J lost 1 base, with 6 bases between them. Germline values: CDR1 MNHEY, CDR2 SMNVEV (reference sequence). The CDR3 sequence is 12 residues long. The CDR3 here is CASAGSNQPQHF. In nucleotides, the CDR3 is TGTGCCAGCGCCGGGAGCAATCAGCCCCAGCATTTT.

Turning to this clone: In the same sample, other DNA sequences code for this CDR3. V gene TRBV5-1 combines with J gene TRBJ1-2, with 7 bases fitting TRBD1. The CDR3 spans 14 residues. From germline, CDR1 is SGHRS and CDR2 YFSETQ. The J segment lost 4 bases and the V segment lost 1 base, leaving 4 bases of the junction unmatched. The CDR3 DNA sequence: TGCGCCAGCAGCTTGACCCAGGGGGGCTATGGCTACACCTTC. Encoded protein: CASSLTQGGYGYTF.

On this clone: An end of the junction differs from the germline gene, which may be a read error. This chain connects TRBV7-9 to TRBJ1-1; D call uncertain. The CDR3 is 13 residues long. From germline, CDR1 is SEHNR and CDR2 FQNEAQ (reference sequence). CDR3 protein: CSSSYQVNTEAFF. CDR3 nucleotides: TGTTCCAGCAGTTATCAGGTGAACACTGAAGCTTTCTTT.

This chain uses TRBV5-1 with TRBJ1-2; possibly TRBD1 for D (6 bases). Germline V lookup: CDR1 SGHRS, CDR2 YFSETQ. V was shortened by 4 bases and J by 5 bases, with 21 bases between the two germline ends. This CDR3 has 16 residues. The CDR3: CASSRDNRGAIYGYTF. For the CDR3, the DNA is TGCGCCAGCAGCCGTGACAATCGGGGGGCAATTTATGGCTACACCTTC.

V usage is TRBV28 and J usage is TRBJ1-5; TRBD1 matches 7 bases. The V gene's germline CDR1 is MDHEN and CDR2 SYDVKM. This CDR3 spans 14 amino acids. J gave up 7 bases and V 5 bases, and 8 bases lay outside the gene matches. This chain's CDR3 is CASSKTGTGQPQHF. The CDR3 DNA sequence: TGTGCCAGCAGTAAGACAGGGACGGGGCAGCCCCAGCATTTT. Complete variable domain (other parts from reference TRBV28 and TRBJ1-5): DVKVTQSSRYLVKRTGEKVFLECVQDMDHENMFWYRQDPGLGLRLIYFSYDVKMKEKGDIPEGYSVSREKKERFSLILESASTNQTSMYLCASSKTGTGQPQHFGDGTRLSIL.

The chain couples TRBV6-5 to TRBJ2-4; TRBD1 matches at 7 bases. The CDR3 spans 14 residues. The germline CDR1 and CDR2 sequences are MNHEY and SVGAGI. V dropped 2 bases and J dropped 8; count of bases not matched to a gene: 6. The CDR3 region has the DNA TGTGCCAGCAGTTACACAGGGGAAGGCGACATTCAGTACTTC. Its translation: CASSYTGEGDIQYF.

The chain uses TRBV7-9 and TRBJ2-2; no firm D call. The CDR3 has 18 amino acids. V shed 1 base and J shed 2 bases, with 17 bases lying between them. Germline values: CDR1 SEHNR, CDR2 FQNEAQ (reference sequence). As DNA, the CDR3 is TGTGCCAGCAGCTTAGGGTTAGGTGCGACAAGTAACACCGGGGAGCTGTTTTTT. It is translated as CASSLGLGATSNTGELFF. The full variable domain, rest sourced from reference TRBV7-9 and TRBJ2-2, is DTGVSQNPRHKITKRGQNVTFRCDPISEHNRLYWYRQTLGQGPEFLTYFQNEAQLEKSRLLSDRFSAERPKGSFSTLEIQRTEQGDSAMYLCASSLGLGATSNTGELFFGEGSRLTVL.

This chain connects TRBV27 to TRBJ1-2; D not resolved. Trimming cost V 5 bases and J 4 bases, with 14 bases left between them. This CDR3 has 14 amino acids. The germline V gene has CDR1 MNHEY and CDR2 SMNVEV (reference sequence). DNA for the CDR3: TGTGCCAGCAGTAAGACCCAACGGGGCTATGGCTACACCTTC. Residues: CASSKTQRGYGYTF.

The chain joins TRBV11-2 to TRBJ1-2; weak D call: TRBD1 (5 bases). This CDR3 contains 14 residues. V lost 1 base to trimming and J lost 7 bases, with 13 bases between them. Germline CDR1 and CDR2: SGHAT and FQNNGV. Here the CDR3 reads CASSLAFGGAGYTF. CDR3 in DNA: TGTGCCAGCAGCTTAGCCTTTGGAGGGGCTGGCTACACCTTC. The whole variable domain, filled in from reference TRBV11-2 and TRBJ1-2, reads EAGVAQSPRYKIIEKRQSVAFWCNPISGHATLYWYQQILGQGPKLLIQFQNNGVVDDSQLPKDRFSAERLKGVDSTLKIQPAKLEDSAVYLCASSLAFGGAGYTFGSGTRLTVV.

Only one count was recorded for this clone. The chain employs TRBV28 and TRBJ2-3; TRBD1 matches at 9 bases. Germline lookup yields CDR1 MDHEN and CDR2 SYDVKM. V gave up 3 bases and J gave up 0 bases; unmatched junction bases: 10. CDR3 length: 18 residues. This CDR3 is CASSFLIGQGPSTDTQYF. The DNA for the CDR3 is TGTGCCAGCAGTTTCCTCATAGGACAGGGGCCTAGCACAGATACGCAGTATTTT.

The rearrangement joins TRBV5-4 to TRBJ2-3; 8 bases fit TRBD2. The germline gives CDR1 SGHNT, CDR2 YYREEE (reference sequence). V lost 1 base to trimming and J lost 1 base; unmatched junction nucleotides: 5. The CDR3 contains 16 residues. CDR3 amino acids: CASSLFTSGGTDTQYF. The CDR3 DNA is TGTGCCAGCAGCTTGTTTACTAGCGGAGGCACAGATACGCAGTATTTT.

The chain uses TRBV6-5 and TRBJ1-1; 8 nucleotides match TRBD1. This CDR3 has 13 residues. V shed 6 bases, J shed 4 bases, and the junction held 4 bases outside the gene matches. Germline CDR1 is MNHEY and CDR2 is SVGAGI. CDR3 region: CASRLDRATEAFF. CDR3 sequence (DNA): TGTGCCAGCAGATTGGACAGGGCCACTGAAGCTTTCTTT.